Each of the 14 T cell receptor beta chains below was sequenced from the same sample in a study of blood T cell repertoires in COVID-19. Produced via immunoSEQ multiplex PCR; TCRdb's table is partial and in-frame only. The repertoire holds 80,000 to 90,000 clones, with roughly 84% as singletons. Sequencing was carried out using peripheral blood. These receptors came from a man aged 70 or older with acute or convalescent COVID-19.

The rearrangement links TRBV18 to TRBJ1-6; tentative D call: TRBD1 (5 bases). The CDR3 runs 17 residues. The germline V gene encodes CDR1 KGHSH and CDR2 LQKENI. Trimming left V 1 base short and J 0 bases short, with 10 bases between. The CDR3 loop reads CASSPLAGRSYNSPLHF. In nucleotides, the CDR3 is TGTGCCAGCTCACCACTCGCAGGGCGCTCCTATAATTCACCCCTCCACTTT.

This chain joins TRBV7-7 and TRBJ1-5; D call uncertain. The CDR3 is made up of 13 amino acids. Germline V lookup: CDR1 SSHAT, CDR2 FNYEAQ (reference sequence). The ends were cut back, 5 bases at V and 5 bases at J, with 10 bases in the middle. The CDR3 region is CASSRGPDQPQHF. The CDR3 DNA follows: TGTGCCAGCAGCCGGGGTCCCGATCAGCCCCAGCATTTT.

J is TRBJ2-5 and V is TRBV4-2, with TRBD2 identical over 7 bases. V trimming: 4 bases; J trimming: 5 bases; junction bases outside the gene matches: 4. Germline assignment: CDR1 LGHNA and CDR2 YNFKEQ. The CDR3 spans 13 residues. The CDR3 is CASSRTSKETQYF. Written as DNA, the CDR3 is TGTGCCAGCAGCCGGACTAGTAAGGAGACCCAGTACTTC.

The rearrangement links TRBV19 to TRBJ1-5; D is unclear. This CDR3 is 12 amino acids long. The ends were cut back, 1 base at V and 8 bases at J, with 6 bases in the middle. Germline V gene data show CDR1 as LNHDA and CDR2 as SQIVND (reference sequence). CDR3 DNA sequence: TGTGCCAGTAGTATAGGCGCGGAGCCCCAGCATTTT. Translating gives CASSIGAEPQHF.

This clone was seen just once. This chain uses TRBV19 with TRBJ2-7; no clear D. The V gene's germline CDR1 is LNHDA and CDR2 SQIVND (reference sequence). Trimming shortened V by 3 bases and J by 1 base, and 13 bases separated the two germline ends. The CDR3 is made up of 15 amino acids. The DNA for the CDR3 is TGTGCCAGTAGTATGTTGGCAGGCCATTCCTACGAGCAGTACTTC. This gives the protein CASSMLAGHSYEQYF.

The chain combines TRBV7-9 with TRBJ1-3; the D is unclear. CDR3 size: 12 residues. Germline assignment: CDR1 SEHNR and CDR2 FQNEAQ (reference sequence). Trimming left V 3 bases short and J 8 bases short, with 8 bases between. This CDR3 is CASSFPVDTIYF. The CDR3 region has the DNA TGTGCCAGCAGCTTCCCGGTCGACACCATATATTTT.

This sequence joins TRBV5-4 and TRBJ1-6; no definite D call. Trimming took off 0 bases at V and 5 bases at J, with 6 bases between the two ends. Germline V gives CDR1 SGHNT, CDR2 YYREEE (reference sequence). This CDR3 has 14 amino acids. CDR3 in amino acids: CASSLERDNSPLHF. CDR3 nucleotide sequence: TGTGCCAGCAGCTTGGAGAGAGATAATTCACCCCTCCACTTT.

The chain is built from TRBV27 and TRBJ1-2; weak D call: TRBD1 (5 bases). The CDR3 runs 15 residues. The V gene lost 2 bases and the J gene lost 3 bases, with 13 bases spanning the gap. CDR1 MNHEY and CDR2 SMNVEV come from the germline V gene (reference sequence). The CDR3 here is CASSLLAGPHYGYTF. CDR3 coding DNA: TGTGCCAGCAGTTTACTGGCAGGGCCCCACTATGGCTACACCTTC.

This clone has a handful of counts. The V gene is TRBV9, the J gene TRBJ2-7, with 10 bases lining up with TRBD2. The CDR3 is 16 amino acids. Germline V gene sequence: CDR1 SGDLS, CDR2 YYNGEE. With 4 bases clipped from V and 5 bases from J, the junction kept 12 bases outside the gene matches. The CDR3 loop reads CASSPPPKGLANEQYF. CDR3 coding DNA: TGTGCCAGCAGCCCTCCTCCCAAGGGACTAGCGAACGAGCAGTACTTC.

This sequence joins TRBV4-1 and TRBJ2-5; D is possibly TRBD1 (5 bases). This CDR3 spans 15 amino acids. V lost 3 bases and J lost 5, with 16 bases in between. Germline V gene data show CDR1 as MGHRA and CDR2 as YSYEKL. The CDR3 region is CASSHWGINRETQYF. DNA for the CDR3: TGCGCCAGCAGCCATTGGGGTATCAACAGGGAGACCCAGTACTTC.

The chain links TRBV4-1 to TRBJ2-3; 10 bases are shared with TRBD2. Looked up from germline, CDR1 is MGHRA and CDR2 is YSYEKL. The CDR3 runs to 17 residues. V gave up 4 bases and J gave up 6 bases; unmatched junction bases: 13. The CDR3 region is CASSPSATSGAGDTQYF. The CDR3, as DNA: TGCGCCAGCAGCCCTTCAGCAACTAGCGGGGCCGGGGATACGCAGTATTTT.

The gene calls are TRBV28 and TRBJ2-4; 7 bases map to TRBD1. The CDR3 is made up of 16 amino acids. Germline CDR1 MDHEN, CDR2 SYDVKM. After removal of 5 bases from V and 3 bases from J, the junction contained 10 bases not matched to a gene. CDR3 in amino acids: CASSGTERIGKNIQYF. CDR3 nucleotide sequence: TGTGCCAGCAGTGGGACAGAAAGGATTGGCAAAAACATTCAGTACTTC.

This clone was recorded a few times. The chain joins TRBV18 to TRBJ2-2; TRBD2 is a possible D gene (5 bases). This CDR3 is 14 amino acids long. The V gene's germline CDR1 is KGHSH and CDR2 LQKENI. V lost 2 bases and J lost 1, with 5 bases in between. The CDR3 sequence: CASSPAGNTGELFF. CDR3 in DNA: TGTGCCAGCTCACCAGCGGGGAACACCGGGGAGCTGTTTTTT.

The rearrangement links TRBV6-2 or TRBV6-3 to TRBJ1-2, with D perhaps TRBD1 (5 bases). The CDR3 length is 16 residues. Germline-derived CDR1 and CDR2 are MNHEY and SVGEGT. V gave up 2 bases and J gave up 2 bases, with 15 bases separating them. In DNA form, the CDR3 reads TGTGCCAGCAGTTACGTCGCCTGGGGCCAGAACTATGGCTACACCTTC. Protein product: CASSYVAWGQNYGYTF.